This T cell receptor beta chain was documented in a study of T cell changes during pregnancy in multiple sclerosis. Sequencing was performed with immunoSEQ multiplex PCR; in TCRdb, only in-frame clones are kept and a portion is missing. The sample includes around 100,000 clones, over 80% of them seen just once. The length of the CDR3 is 17 residues. With 0 bases clipped from V and 6 bases from J, the junction kept 10 bases outside the gene matches. Germline lookup yields CDR1 LNHNV and CDR2 YYDKDF (reference sequence). The chain recombines TRBV15 with TRBJ1-2, with 10 nucleotides matching TRBD1. The receptor was isolated from a female donor with multiple sclerosis, enrolled in a pregnancy study. Sample: peripheral blood, taken after pregnancy. Here the CDR3 DNA reads TGTGCCACCAGCAGAGAGGCCGGGACAGGGGATATCGATGGCTACACCTTC. It yields the protein CATSREAGTGDIDGYTF.